Only a few counts were recorded for the clone carrying this T cell receptor (beta chain). Time point specified: sample taken at primary tumor resection. Whole RNA was taken from tumor, nontumor lung or frozen PBMC; it was then sequenced unsorted. Looked up from germline, CDR1 is SGHRS and CDR2 is YFSETQ. The CDR3 length is 14 residues. V was clipped by 0 bases and J by 5 bases, with 8 bases between them. This specimen belongs to a study of spatial heterogeneity in lung cancer. TCRdb redid the calling of the 5' RACE reads with MiXCR, one entry per CDR3 protein. The table records about 42,000 distinct CDR3 sequences, 6.5% to 8% of them present only once.

The receptor was isolated from a female donor with early-stage non-small cell lung cancer. This material consisted of PBMCs, taken at surgery. The chain carries TRBV5-1 and TRBJ1-4; D is ambiguous. The CDR3 is CASSLEGLNEKLFF. The CDR3 nucleotides are TGCGCCAGCAGCTTGGAAGGGTTAAATGAAAAACTGTTTTTT.